A selection of T cell receptor beta chains follows, all from one sample in a study of Ad26.COV2.S vaccination and SARS-CoV-2 variants. Profiling relied on immunoSEQ multiplex PCR, and the TCRdb table lists in-frame clones only, not all of them. The sample lists hundreds of thousands of clones, about 90% occurring once. The specimen comprised peripheral blood, sampled in a trial of Ad26.COV2.S vaccine versus placebo. These receptors came from a person between 18 and 59 years old who received the Ad26.COV2.S COVID-19 vaccine or a placebo. The CDR3 runs from the conserved cysteine through the conserved F or W.

>TRBV12-3/TRBV12-4|13
CASRDQHINEQFF
>TRBV6-5|15
CASSWTEGANQPQHF
>TRBV16|15
CASSQSGGDRTEAFF
>TRBV6-5|13
CASSSGTTDTQYF
>TRBV13|14
CASSPGGGSYEQYF
>TRBV5-1|15
CASSLSRTAGYEQYF
>TRBV7-2|15
CASSSSRGRRETQYF
>TRBV29-1|14
CSGIVQARASEAFF
>TRBV19|14
CASASGGSSYEQYF
>TRBV10-1|17
CASSEGSGTSVGETQYF
>TRBV7-8|13
CASSFPSQETQYF
>TRBV7-2|13
CASSWWRTDTQYF
>TRBV19|15
CASSAGHQSSYEQYF
>TRBV4-3|17
CASSQDHTSGGRYEQYF
>TRBV6-5|13
CASSFGFSYEQYF
>TRBV6-5|15
CASTRGRGSYNEQFF
>TRBV7-2|16
CASSLDQGAAGNTIYF
>TRBV7-2|15
CASSLQPGDSQPQHF
>TRBV21-1|15
CASSPRVGGNQPQHF
>TRBV30|13
CAWSVLAGTEAFF
>TRBV20-1|15
CSASRSSGGSGEQYF
>TRBV21-1|16
CASSKGRTGDTGELFF
>TRBV7-9|13
CASSLGRAYEQYF
>TRBV10-3|13
CAISESGLYEQYF
>TRBV6-2/TRBV6-3|14
CASSLEQYNQPQHF
>TRBV3-1/TRBV3-2|16
CASSSFSGRAANEQYF
>TRBV30|15
CAWSSRGVLGYGYTF
>TRBV19|19
CASSIDGLAGGSWHNEQFF
>TRBV7-2|14
CASSRDGGNYGYTF
>TRBV6-1|15
CASSLAAPSYNEQFF
>TRBV30|14
CAWSHRGPGTEAFF
>TRBV5-1|15
CASSPWTSGAYEQYF
>TRBV5-5|14
CASSPTGSNSPLHF
>TRBV6-2/TRBV6-3|17
CASSSPGLAKRVYEQYF
>TRBV24-1|16
CATSDTGQGNTGELFF
>TRBV30|14
CAETGGSEGYGYTF
>TRBV29-1|13
CSVDQVRATEAFF
>TRBV18|15
CASSPTSGRAGELFF
>TRBV6-6|13
CAARRGERNEQFF
>TRBV5-4|15
CASSPGSTGIYGYTF
>TRBV20-1|14
CSAGGQGGNQPQHF
>TRBV12-3/TRBV12-4|12
CASGTDFQPQHF
>TRBV5-6|12
CASSSPRTEAFF
>TRBV3-1/TRBV3-2|12
CASSQEGVVQYF
>TRBV7-6|13
CASSWRTGNEQYF